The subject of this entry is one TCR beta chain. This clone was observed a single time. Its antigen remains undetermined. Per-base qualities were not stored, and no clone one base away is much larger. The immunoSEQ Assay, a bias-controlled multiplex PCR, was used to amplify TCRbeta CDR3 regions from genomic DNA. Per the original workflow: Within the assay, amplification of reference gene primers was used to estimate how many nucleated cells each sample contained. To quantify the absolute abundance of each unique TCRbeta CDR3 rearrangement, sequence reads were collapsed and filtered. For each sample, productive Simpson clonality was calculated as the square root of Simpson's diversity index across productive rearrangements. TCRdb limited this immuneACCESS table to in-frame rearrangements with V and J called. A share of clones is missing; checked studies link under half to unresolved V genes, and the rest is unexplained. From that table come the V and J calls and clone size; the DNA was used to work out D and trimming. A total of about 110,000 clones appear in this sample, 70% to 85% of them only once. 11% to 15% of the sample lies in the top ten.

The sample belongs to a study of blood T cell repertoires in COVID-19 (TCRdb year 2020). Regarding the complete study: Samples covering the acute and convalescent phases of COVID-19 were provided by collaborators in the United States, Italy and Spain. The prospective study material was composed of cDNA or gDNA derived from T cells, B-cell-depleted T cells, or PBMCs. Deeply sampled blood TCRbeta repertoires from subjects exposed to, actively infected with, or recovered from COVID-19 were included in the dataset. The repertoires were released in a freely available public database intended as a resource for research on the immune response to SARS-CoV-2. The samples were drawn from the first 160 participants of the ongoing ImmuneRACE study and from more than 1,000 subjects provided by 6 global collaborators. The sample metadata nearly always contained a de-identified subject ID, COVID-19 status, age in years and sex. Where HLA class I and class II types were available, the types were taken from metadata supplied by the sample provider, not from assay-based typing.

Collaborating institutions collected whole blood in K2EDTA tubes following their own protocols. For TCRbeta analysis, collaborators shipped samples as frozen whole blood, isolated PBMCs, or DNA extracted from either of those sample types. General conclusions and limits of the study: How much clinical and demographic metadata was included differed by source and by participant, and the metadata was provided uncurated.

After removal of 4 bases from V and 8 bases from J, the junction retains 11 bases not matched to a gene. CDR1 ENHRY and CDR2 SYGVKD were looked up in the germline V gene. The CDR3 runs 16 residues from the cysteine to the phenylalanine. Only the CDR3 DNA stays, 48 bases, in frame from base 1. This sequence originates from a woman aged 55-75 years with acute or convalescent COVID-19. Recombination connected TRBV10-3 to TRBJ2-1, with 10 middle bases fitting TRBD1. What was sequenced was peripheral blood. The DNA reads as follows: TGTGCCATCAGTGGGAGTCGGGACAGGGGCAGCGATGAGCAGTTCTTC. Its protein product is CAISGSRDRGSDEQFF.